The clone carrying this TCR beta chain was recorded a few times. Its antigen is unknown. The protocol was immunoSEQ multiplex PCR, while the TCRdb copy is restricted to in-frame clones and leaves out a portion. Among approximately 20,000 clones listed, around three quarters were seen once. The V segment lost 6 bases and the J segment 4 bases; nucleotides outside the gene matches: 5. The CDR3 length is 14 residues. From germline, CDR1 is MNHEY and CDR2 SVGEGT. Unexposed donor CD4+ T cells date from about 2010-2019, before the COVID-19 pandemic. The cells were cultured for about ten days before CD4+ T cells were isolated. Testing used SARS-CoV-2 S/N and four cold-coronavirus spikes on unexposed-donor CD4+ T cells, cells permitting. This sample is drawn from a study of CD4 T cells in relation to SARS-CoV-2 and coronaviruses.

The sequenced sample consisted of CD4+ T cells from PBMCs, cultured in vitro. This sequence was found in a human donor in good health. The rearrangement joins TRBV6-2 or TRBV6-3 to TRBJ2-1; 8 bases match TRBD2. The CDR3 here is CASSPGLEYNEQFF. The CDR3 coding sequence is TGTGCCAGCAGCCCGGGACTAGAATACAATGAGCAGTTCTTC.